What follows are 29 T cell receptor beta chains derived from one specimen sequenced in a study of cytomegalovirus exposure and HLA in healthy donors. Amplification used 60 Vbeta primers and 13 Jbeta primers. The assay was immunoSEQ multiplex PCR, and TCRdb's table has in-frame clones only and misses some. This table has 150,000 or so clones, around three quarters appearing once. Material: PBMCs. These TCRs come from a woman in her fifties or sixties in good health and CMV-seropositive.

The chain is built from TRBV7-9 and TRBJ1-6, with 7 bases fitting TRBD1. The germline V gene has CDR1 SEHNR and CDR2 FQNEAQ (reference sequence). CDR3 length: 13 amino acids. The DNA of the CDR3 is TGTTCCGGATCCGGGACAGCCTCTTCACCCCTCCACTTT. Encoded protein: CSGSGTASSPLHF.

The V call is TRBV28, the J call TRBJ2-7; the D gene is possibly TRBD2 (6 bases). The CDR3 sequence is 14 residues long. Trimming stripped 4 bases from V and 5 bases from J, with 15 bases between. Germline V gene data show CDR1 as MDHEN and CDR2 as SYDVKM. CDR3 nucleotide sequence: TGTGCCAGCAGTTCGCCGGGACTGGTTCACGAGCAGTACTTC. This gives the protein CASSSPGLVHEQYF.

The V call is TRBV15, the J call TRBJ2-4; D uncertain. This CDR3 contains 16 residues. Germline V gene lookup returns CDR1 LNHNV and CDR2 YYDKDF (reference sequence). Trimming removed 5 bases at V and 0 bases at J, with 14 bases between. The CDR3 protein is CATSVVSLLAKNIQYF. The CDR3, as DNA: TGTGCCACCAGCGTCGTGTCCCTTCTAGCCAAAAACATTCAGTACTTC.

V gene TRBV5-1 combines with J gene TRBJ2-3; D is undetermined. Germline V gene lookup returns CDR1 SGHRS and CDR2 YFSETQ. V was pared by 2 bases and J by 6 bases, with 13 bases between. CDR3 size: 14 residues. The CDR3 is CASSLQTGGDTQYF. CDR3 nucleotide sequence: TGCGCCAGCAGCTTACAGACCGGTGGGGATACGCAGTATTTT.

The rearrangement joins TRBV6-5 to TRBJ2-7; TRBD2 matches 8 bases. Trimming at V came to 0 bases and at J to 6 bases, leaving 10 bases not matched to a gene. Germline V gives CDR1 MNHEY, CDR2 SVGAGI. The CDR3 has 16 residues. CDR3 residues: CASSYSISGGPTEQYF. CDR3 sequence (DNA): TGTGCCAGCAGTTACTCGATAAGCGGGGGCCCCACCGAGCAGTACTTC.

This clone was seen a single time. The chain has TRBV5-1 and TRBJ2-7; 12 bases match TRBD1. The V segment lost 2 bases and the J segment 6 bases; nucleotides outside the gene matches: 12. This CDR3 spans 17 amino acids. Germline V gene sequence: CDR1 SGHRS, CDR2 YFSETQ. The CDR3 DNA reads TGCGCCAGCAGCTTCGGGACAGGGGGCTCGGCGGGGGGCGAGCAGTACTTC. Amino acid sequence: CASSFGTGGSAGGEQYF.

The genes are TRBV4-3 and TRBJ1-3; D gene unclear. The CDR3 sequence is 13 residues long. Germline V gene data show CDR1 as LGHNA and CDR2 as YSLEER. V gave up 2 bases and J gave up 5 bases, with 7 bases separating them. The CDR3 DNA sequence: TGCGCCAGCAGCCAACTTTCTCGAAACACCATATATTTT. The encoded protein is CASSQLSRNTIYF.

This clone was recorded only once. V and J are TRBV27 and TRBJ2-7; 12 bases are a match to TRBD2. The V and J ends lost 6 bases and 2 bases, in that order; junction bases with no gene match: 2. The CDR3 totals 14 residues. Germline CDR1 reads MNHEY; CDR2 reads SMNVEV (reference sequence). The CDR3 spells CASRLAGGPYEQYF. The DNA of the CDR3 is TGTGCCAGCAGGCTAGCGGGGGGGCCCTACGAGCAGTACTTC.

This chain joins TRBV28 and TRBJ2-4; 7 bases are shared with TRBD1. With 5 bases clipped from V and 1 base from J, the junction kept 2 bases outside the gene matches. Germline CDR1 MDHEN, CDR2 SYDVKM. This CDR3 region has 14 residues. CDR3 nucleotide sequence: TGTGCCAGCAGTCCCAGGGGGGCCAAAAACATTCAGTACTTC. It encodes CASSPRGAKNIQYF.

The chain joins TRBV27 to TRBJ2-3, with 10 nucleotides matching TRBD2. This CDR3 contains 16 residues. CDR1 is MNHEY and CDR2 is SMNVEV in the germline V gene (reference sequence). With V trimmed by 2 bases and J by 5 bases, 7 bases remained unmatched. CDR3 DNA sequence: TGTGCCAGCAGTTTAAATAGCGGGAGGCGTGGAGATACGCAGTATTTT. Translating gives CASSLNSGRRGDTQYF.

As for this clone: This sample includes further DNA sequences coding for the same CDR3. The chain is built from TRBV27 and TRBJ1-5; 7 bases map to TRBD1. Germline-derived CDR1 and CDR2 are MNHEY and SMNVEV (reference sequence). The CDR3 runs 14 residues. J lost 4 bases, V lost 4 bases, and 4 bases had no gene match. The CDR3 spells CASSSGTANQPQHF. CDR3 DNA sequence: TGTGCCAGCAGTTCCGGGACAGCGAATCAGCCCCAGCATTTT.

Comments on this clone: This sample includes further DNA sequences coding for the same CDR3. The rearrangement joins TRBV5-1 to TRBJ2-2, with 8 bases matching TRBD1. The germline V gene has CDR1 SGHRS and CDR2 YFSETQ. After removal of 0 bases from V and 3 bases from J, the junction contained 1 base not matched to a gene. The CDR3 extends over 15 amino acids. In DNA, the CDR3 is TGCGCCAGCAGCTTGGCAGGGGGCGACACCGGGGAGCTGTTTTTT. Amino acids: CASSLAGGDTGELFF. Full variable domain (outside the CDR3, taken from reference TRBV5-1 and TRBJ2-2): KAGVTQTPRYLIKTRGQQVTLSCSPISGHRSVSWYQQTPGQGLQFLFEYFSETQRNKGNFPGRFSGRQFSNSRSEMNVSTLELGDSALYLCASSLAGGDTGELFFGEGSRLTVL.

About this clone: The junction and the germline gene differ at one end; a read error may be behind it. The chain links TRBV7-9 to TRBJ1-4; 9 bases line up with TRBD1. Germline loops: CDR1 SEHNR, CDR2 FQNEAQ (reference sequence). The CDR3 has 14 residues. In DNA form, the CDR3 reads TGTGTCAGCAGCTCCGACAGGGGGAATGAAAAACTGTTTTTT. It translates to CVSSSDRGNEKLFF.

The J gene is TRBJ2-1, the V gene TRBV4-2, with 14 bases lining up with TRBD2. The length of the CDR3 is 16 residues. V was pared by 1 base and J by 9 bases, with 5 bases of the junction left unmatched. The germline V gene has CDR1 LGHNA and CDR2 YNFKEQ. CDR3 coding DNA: TGTGCCAGCAGCCAAGCCGGACTAGCGGGAGGTACTGAGCAGTTCTTC. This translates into CASSQAGLAGGTEQFF.

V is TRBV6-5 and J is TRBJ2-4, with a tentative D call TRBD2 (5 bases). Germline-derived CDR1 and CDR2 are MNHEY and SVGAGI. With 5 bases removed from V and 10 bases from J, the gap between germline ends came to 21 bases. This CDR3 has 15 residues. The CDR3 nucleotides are TGTGCCAGCAGTCGCCAGCAGGACGGCCGAGGGATTCAGTACTTC. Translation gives CASSRQQDGRGIQYF.

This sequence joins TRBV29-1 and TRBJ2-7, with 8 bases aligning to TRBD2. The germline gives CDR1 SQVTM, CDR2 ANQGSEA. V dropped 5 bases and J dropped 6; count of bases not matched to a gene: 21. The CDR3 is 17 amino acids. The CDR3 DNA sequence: TGCAGCGTTTTTGAGCCCCCCGGGACTAGATCAGTAGGCGAGCAGTACTTC. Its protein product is CSVFEPPGTRSVGEQYF.

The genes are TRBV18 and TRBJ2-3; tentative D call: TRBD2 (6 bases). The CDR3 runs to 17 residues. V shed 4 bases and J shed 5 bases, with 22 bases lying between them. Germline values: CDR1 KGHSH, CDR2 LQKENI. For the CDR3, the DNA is TGTGCCAGCTCACAAGGAGGGACCCTTAATGGGGTAGATACGCAGTATTTT. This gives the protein CASSQGGTLNGVDTQYF.

The CDR3 here is CASSLALGGSPLHF. CDR3 DNA: TGTGCCAGCAGCTTAGCGTTGGGGGGATCACCCCTCCACTTT. The chain uses TRBV7-2 and TRBJ1-6; TRBD1 might be the D (5 bases). The CDR3 has 14 amino acids. V was trimmed by 0 bases and J by 10 bases, leaving 10 bases between them. Germline CDR1 SGHTA, CDR2 FQGNSA.

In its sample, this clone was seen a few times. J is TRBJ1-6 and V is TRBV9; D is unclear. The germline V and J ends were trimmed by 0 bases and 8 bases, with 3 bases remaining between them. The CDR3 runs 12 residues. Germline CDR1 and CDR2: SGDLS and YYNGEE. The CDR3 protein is CASSVADSPLHF. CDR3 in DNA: TGTGCCAGCAGCGTAGCGGATTCACCCCTCCACTTT.

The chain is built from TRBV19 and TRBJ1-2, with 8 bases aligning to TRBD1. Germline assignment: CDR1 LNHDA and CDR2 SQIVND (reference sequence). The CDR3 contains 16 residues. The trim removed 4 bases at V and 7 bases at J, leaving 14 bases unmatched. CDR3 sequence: CASSTRLGTGSCGYTF. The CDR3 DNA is TGTGCCAGTAGTACCAGACTCGGGACAGGCTCATGTGGCTACACCTTC.

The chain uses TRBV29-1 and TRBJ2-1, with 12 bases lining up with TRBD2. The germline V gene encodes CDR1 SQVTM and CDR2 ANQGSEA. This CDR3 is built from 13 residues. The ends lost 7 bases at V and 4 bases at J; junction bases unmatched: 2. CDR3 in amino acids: CSGGTSGYNEQFF. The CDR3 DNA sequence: TGCAGCGGGGGGACTAGCGGGTACAATGAGCAGTTCTTC.

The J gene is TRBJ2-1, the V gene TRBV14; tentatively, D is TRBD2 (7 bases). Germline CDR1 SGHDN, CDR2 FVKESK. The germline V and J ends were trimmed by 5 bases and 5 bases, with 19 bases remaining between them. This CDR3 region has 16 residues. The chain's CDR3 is CASSTRAGAPHNEQFF. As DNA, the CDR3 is TGTGCCAGCAGCACCAGGGCGGGGGCCCCCCACAATGAGCAGTTCTTC. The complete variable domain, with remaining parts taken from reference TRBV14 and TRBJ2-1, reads EAGVTQFPSHSVIEKGQTVTLRCDPISGHDNLYWYRRVMGKEIKFLLHFVKESKQDESGMPNNRFLAERTGGTYSTLKVQPAELEDSGVYFCASSTRAGAPHNEQFFGPGTRLTVL.

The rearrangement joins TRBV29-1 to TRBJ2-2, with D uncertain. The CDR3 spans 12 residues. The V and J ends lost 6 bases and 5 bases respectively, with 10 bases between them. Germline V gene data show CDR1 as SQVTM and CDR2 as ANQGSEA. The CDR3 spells CSVSFLTGELFF. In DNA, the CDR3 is TGCAGCGTCAGTTTTTTAACCGGGGAGCTGTTTTTT.

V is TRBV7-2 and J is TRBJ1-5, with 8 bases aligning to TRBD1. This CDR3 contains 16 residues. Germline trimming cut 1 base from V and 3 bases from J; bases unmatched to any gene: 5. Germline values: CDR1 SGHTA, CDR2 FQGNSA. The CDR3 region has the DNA TGTGCCAGCAGCTTAGAAGGACAGGGCTTCAATCAGCCCCAGCATTTT. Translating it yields CASSLEGQGFNQPQHF. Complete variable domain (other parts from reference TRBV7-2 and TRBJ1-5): GAGVSQSPSNKVTEKGKDVELRCDPISGHTALYWYRQSLGQGLEFLIYFQGNSAPDKSGLPSDRFSAERTGGSVSTLTIQRTQQEDSAVYLCASSLEGQGFNQPQHFGDGTRLSIL.

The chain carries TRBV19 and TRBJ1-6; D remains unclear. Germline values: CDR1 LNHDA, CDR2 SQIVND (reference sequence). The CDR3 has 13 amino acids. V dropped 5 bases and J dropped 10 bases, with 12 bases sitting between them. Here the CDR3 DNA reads TGTGCCAGTAGTCTCGGACTCTTATCACCCCTCCACTTT. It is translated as CASSLGLLSPLHF.

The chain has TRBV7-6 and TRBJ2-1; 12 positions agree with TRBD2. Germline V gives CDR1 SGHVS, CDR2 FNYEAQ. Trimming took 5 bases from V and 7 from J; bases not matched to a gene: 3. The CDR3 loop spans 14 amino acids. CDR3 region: CASSTTSGRNEQFF. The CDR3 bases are TGTGCCAGCAGCACCACTAGCGGGAGGAATGAGCAGTTCTTC.

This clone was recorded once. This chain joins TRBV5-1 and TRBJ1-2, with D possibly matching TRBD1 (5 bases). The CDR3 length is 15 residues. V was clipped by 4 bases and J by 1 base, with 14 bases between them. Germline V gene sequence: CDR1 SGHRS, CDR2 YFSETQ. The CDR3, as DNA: TGCGCCAGCAGCGCGTTTCCAGGGATTAACTATGGCTACACCTTC. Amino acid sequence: CASSAFPGINYGYTF.

In nucleotides, the CDR3 is TGTGCCAGCAGCGTCGGAGGACCGGAGGGAGAGCAGTACTTC. This encodes CASSVGGPEGEQYF. The chain employs TRBV9 and TRBJ2-7; a possible D gene is TRBD2 (6 bases). CDR3 length: 14 residues. Germline V lookup: CDR1 SGDLS, CDR2 YYNGEE. Trimming shortened V by 2 bases and J by 7 bases, and 16 bases separated the two germline ends.

CDR3 bases: TGTGCCACTTTGGGGCTCCCTACCTACGAGCAGTACTTC. It is translated as CATLGLPTYEQYF. The chain links TRBV28 to TRBJ2-7, with D maybe TRBD1 (5 bases). The CDR3 is 13 residues long. V gave up 10 bases and J gave up 2 bases, with 15 bases separating them. Germline V CDR1 and CDR2: MDHEN, SYDVKM.